This entry lists 23 T cell receptor beta chains sequenced from one sample in a study of blood T cell repertoires in COVID-19. Clones were sequenced by immunoSEQ multiplex PCR, and TCRdb holds only the in-frame ones, with some missing. Here the sample spans approximately 240,000 clones, about 82% being singletons. The sample comprised peripheral blood. Source of these receptors: an older woman with active or convalescent COVID-19.

For this clone: This clone may be a read error of a much larger clone one base away. The V gene is TRBV25-1, the J gene TRBJ2-2; 7 bases line up with TRBD1. Looked up from germline, CDR1 is MGHDK and CDR2 is SYGVNS. Trimming took 6 bases from V and 1 from J; bases not matched to a gene: 2. The CDR3 runs to 14 residues. The CDR3 nucleotides read TGTGCCAGCAGCCGACAGGGGAACACCGGGGAGCTGTTTTTT. Its translation is CASSRQGNTGELFF.

The V call is TRBV5-5, the J call TRBJ1-1; 7 positions match TRBD1. With 4 bases clipped from V and 2 bases from J, the junction kept 8 bases outside the gene matches. Per the germline V gene, CDR1 is SGHKS and CDR2 is YYEKEE (reference sequence). The CDR3 loop spans 15 amino acids. CDR3 sequence reads: CASSLRDSENTEAFF. The CDR3 region has the DNA TGTGCCAGCAGCCTAAGGGACAGCGAAAACACTGAAGCTTTCTTT.

V gene TRBV7-8 combines with J gene TRBJ2-7, with 9 bases that match TRBD1. This CDR3 region has 14 residues. Germline loops: CDR1 SGHVS, CDR2 FQNEAQ. Unmatched junction bases numbered 4, after V lost 1 base and J lost 6 bases. The CDR3 is CASSLGDREAEQYV. As DNA, the CDR3 is TGTGCCAGCAGCTTAGGGGACAGGGAGGCCGAGCAGTACGTC.

V and J are TRBV28 and TRBJ2-2; no clear D gene. Trimming removed 5 bases from V and 0 bases from J, with 13 bases in between. The CDR3 is 16 amino acids. The germline V gene encodes CDR1 MDHEN and CDR2 SYDVKM. In nucleotides, the CDR3 is TGTGCCAGCAGTCCTCAGTCGTTCGCGAACACCGGGGAGCTGTTTTTT. Its translation is CASSPQSFANTGELFF.

The rearrangement uses TRBV18 and TRBJ1-1; no firm D call. CDR1 is KGHSH, CDR2 LQKENI, per germline. CDR3 size: 15 residues. The ends were cut back, 3 bases at V and 5 bases at J, with 16 bases in the middle. The CDR3 nucleotides read TGTGCCAGCTCACCCGACCTGGGCAGGAATACTGAAGCTTTCTTT. It translates to CASSPDLGRNTEAFF.

The CDR3 region is CASSQEYRLAGGTQYF. CDR3 in DNA: TGTGCCAGCAGCCAAGAGTATAGGCTAGCGGGGGGGACCCAGTACTTC. The chain combines TRBV4-2 with TRBJ2-5; 11 bases are shared with TRBD2. The CDR3 extends over 16 amino acids. The germline V gene has CDR1 LGHNA and CDR2 YNFKEQ. The V segment lost 0 bases and the J segment 7 bases; nucleotides outside the gene matches: 7.

The rearrangement uses TRBV5-1 and TRBJ2-3; TRBD2 matches 11 bases. Germline V gene lookup returns CDR1 SGHRS and CDR2 YFSETQ. Unmatched junction bases numbered 7, after V lost 1 base and J lost 3 bases. The CDR3 runs 17 residues. In nucleotides, the CDR3 is TGCGCCAGCAGCTTGTTAGCGGGGGGGCCGGGAACAGATACGCAGTATTTT. Amino acid sequence: CASSLLAGGPGTDTQYF.

The chain combines TRBV28 with TRBJ1-2, with 10 bases identical to TRBD1. Trimming cost V 4 bases and J 9 bases; bases outside gene matches: 14. The germline gives CDR1 MDHEN, CDR2 SYDVKM. The CDR3 is made up of 16 amino acids. For the CDR3, the DNA is TGTGCCAGCAGTTCCGGACAGGGGGGGAGAAGGTGGAGCTACACCTTC. Residues: CASSSGQGGRRWSYTF.

This clone has ten or more counts. This chain connects TRBV3-1 (or the pseudogene TRBV3-2) to TRBJ1-2; tentative D call: TRBD1 (6 bases). The V gene's germline CDR1 is LGHDT and CDR2 YNNKEL (reference sequence). The CDR3 is made up of 14 amino acids. V lost 2 bases, J lost 2 bases, and 9 bases lay in between. The CDR3 nucleotides are TGTGCCAGCAGCCAAACAGGGCTCAACTATGGCTACACCTTC. It specifies CASSQTGLNYGYTF.

The chain joins TRBV11-2 to TRBJ2-7, with D possibly being TRBD2 (5 bases). Germline lookup yields CDR1 SGHAT and CDR2 FQNNGV. V was trimmed by 1 base and J by 2 bases, leaving 9 bases between them. The CDR3 runs 14 residues. The CDR3 loop is CASSLAGSTYEQYF. CDR3 DNA sequence: TGTGCCAGCAGCTTAGCGGGATCCACCTACGAGCAGTACTTC. The full variable domain, completed using reference TRBV11-2 and TRBJ2-7, is EAGVAQSPRYKIIEKRQSVAFWCNPISGHATLYWYQQILGQGPKLLIQFQNNGVVDDSQLPKDRFSAERLKGVDSTLKIQPAKLEDSAVYLCASSLAGSTYEQYFGPGTRLTVT.

The chain carries TRBV6-5 and TRBJ2-3, with 7 positions matching TRBD2. Per germline, CDR1 MNHEY and CDR2 SVGAGI. CDR3 size: 14 residues. With 7 bases clipped from V and 4 bases from J, the junction kept 8 bases outside the gene matches. CDR3 sequence: CASIQLASPDTQYF. CDR3 bases: TGTGCCAGCATTCAACTAGCGAGCCCAGATACGCAGTATTTT.

The V gene is TRBV28, the J gene TRBJ1-5, with TRBD1 matching over 7 bases. The germline V gene has CDR1 MDHEN and CDR2 SYDVKM. CDR3 length: 18 amino acids. Trimming at V came to 5 bases and at J to 0 bases, leaving 13 bases not matched to a gene. The CDR3 nucleotides are TGTGCCAGCAGTACCGGGAGGGGGCGCCACGATAGCAATCAGCCCCAGCATTTT. The encoded protein is CASSTGRGRHDSNQPQHF.

The V gene is TRBV5-1, the J gene TRBJ2-1; D is unclear. The ends were cut back, 0 bases at V and 9 bases at J, with 16 bases in the middle. CDR1 SGHRS and CDR2 YFSETQ come from the germline V gene. This CDR3 comprises 15 residues. The CDR3 here is CASSLAPRHEGEQFF. CDR3 coding DNA: TGCGCCAGCAGCTTGGCCCCCCGACATGAAGGTGAGCAGTTCTTC.

The gene calls are TRBV2 and TRBJ1-6; D is uncertain. Trimming took 6 bases from V and 9 from J, leaving 12 bases between them. CDR1 SNHLY and CDR2 FYNNEI come from the germline V gene. This CDR3 contains 13 residues. For the CDR3, the DNA is TGTGCCAGCAGACCCCGGGGATCTTCACCCCTCCACTTT. This gives the protein CASRPRGSSPLHF.

This chain uses TRBV30 with TRBJ1-4, with D possibly matching TRBD1 (6 bases). CDR3 size: 13 residues. Germline V CDR1 and CDR2: GTSNPN, SVGIG (reference sequence). Trimming cost V 7 bases and J 8 bases, with 17 bases left between them. CDR3: CAYKQGIGEKLFF. Written as DNA, the CDR3 is TGTGCCTATAAACAGGGTATAGGGGAAAAACTGTTTTTT. Looking up the rest from reference TRBV30 and TRBJ1-4 gives the full variable domain: SQTIHQWPATLVQPVGSPLSLECTVEGTSNPNLYWYRQAAGRGLQLLFYSVGIGQISSEVPQNLSASRPQDRQFILSSKKLLLSDSGFYLCAYKQGIGEKLFFGSGTQLSVL.

The chain recombines TRBV19 with TRBJ2-1; 9 bases line up with TRBD2. Germline V gene data show CDR1 as LNHDA and CDR2 as SQIVND (reference sequence). Trimming at V came to 5 bases and at J to 0 bases, leaving 11 bases not matched to a gene. The CDR3 runs 18 residues. As DNA, the CDR3 is TGTGCCAGTAGTTTTCGGACTAGCGCCTTCAGCTCCTACAATGAGCAGTTCTTC. Protein sequence: CASSFRTSAFSSYNEQFF.

This chain links TRBV29-1 with TRBJ1-1; 10 positions match TRBD1. This CDR3 has 15 amino acids. Germline loops: CDR1 SQVTM, CDR2 ANQGSEA. Trimming took 0 bases from V and 3 from J; bases not matched to a gene: 4. The CDR3 coding sequence is TGCAGCGTTGAAGATCGAGGACAGGGGGACACTGAAGCTTTCTTT. The encoded protein is CSVEDRGQGDTEAFF.

The chain couples TRBV5-1 to TRBJ2-1, with 9 bases lining up with TRBD1. This CDR3 has 14 residues. Losses at the gene ends were 4 bases for V and 7 bases for J; bases not matched to a gene: 6. Per the germline V gene, CDR1 is SGHRS and CDR2 is YFSETQ. The CDR3 protein is CASSRGTGRNEQFF. CDR3 coding DNA: TGCGCCAGCAGCCGGGGGACAGGGCGGAATGAGCAGTTCTTC.

The V and J genes are TRBV10-2 and TRBJ2-7; 8 bases fit TRBD2. CDR3 size: 14 residues. From germline, CDR1 is WSHSY and CDR2 SAAADI. J gave up 4 bases and V 7 bases, and 9 bases lay outside the gene matches. The CDR3 spells CASTQAGVLYEQYF. The CDR3 DNA sequence: TGCGCCAGCACCCAAGCGGGAGTGCTATACGAGCAGTACTTC.

The chain links TRBV11-3 to TRBJ2-3; D possibly corresponds to TRBD2 (6 bases). V was pared by 5 bases and J by 1 base, with 16 bases between. The CDR3 totals 16 residues. Germline CDR1 is SGHNT and CDR2 is YENEEA. The CDR3 loop reads CASSLRGDSGTDTQYF. The CDR3 bases are TGTGCCAGCAGCCTCCGAGGGGACTCCGGCACAGATACGCAGTATTTT.

V is TRBV7-2 and J is TRBJ2-7; 8 positions agree with TRBD2. After removal of 6 bases from V and 0 bases from J, the junction contained 1 base not matched to a gene. The length of the CDR3 is 13 residues. Germline-derived CDR1 and CDR2 are SGHTA and FQGNSA. The CDR3, as DNA: TGTGCCAGCAGTACTAGCGGCTCCTACGAGCAGTACTTC. It encodes CASSTSGSYEQYF.

V is TRBV4-1 and J is TRBJ2-3; 10 nucleotides line up with TRBD1. This CDR3 region has 17 residues. After removal of 0 bases from V and 8 bases from J, the junction contained 11 bases not matched to a gene. In germline, CDR1 is MGHRA, CDR2 YSYEKL. This chain's CDR3 is CASSQDSGTGVVGTQYF. CDR3 bases: TGCGCCAGCAGCCAAGATTCCGGGACAGGGGTGGTCGGTACGCAGTATTTT.

V is TRBV5-6 and J is TRBJ2-7; TRBD2 might be the D (6 bases). In germline, CDR1 is SGHDT, CDR2 YYEEEE. The ends were cut back, 0 bases at V and 7 bases at J, with 20 bases in the middle. The CDR3 length is 16 residues. The CDR3 DNA sequence: TGTGCCAGCAGCTTGGTCTCCCCGGGAGCTCGGCAAGAGCAGTACTTC. It codes for CASSLVSPGARQEQYF. The variable domain in full, with the rest retrieved from reference TRBV5-6 and TRBJ2-7, is DAGVTQSPTHLIKTRGQQVTLRCSPKSGHDTVSWYQQALGQGPQFIFQYYEEEERQRGNFPDRFSGHQFPNYSSELNVNALLLGDSALYLCASSLVSPGARQEQYFGPGTRLTVT.